This T cell receptor (beta chain) comes out of a study of T-cell memory formation after mild COVID-19. Study overall: TCR clusters mostly belonged to single donors. Findings and limits, study-wide: Memory cells collected pre-infection included some clones that later responded, suggesting cross-reactive memory joined. Contracting clones from day 15 to 85 had balanced CD4/CD8; later expanders favoured CD4+.

This clonotype was counted only a few times. Its target is unknown. 5'RACE with constant-segment primers yielded barcoded, UMI-tagged TCR alpha and TCR beta cDNA libraries. A single record per CDR3 protein comes from TCRdb applying MiXCR to the 5' RACE reads. The table records approximately 190,000 distinct CDR3 sequences, around 20% of them present only once. Germline CDR1 reads SGHAT; CDR2 reads FQNNGV. The CDR3 has 16 residues. The V and J ends lost 3 bases and 6 bases respectively, with 18 bases between them. This sequence originates from an adult woman who had mild COVID-19 (a few samples of this study predate the infection). Cell type and time point are not known. V is TRBV11-2 and J is TRBJ2-1, with D perhaps matching TRBD1 or TRBD2 (5 bases each). The source material was PBMCs or a T cell subset sorted from them (not recorded which). This chain's CDR3 is CASSFGQGVMGNEQFF. The CDR3 coding sequence is TGTGCCAGCAGCTTCGGCCAGGGAGTGATGGGCAATGAGCAGTTCTTC.